The sequence of this T cell receptor (beta chain) was determined in a study of cytomegalovirus exposure and HLA in healthy donors. As for the study in general: Caucasian-associated ancestry cluster membership applied to about 77% of several hundred genotyped donors. The study's findings and limits: At a 0.05 false discovery rate, a later analysis found 15,000 to 20,000 TCR beta sequences to be associated with HLA alleles.

In the PCR, 60 Vbeta and 13 Jbeta primers were used. Generated by immunoSEQ multiplex PCR, the TCRdb table keeps only in-frame clones and is missing some. The repertoire holds 90,000 to 150,000 clones, with approximately 77% as singletons. The germline gives CDR1 SGHTA, CDR2 FQGNSA. V dropped 5 bases and J dropped 8; count of bases not matched to a gene: 14. The CDR3 consists of 16 residues. Concerning this clone: Its antigen is currently unknown.

The TCR was taken from a man over 45 in good health and CMV-seropositive. Input material: PBMCs. The chain has TRBV7-2 and TRBJ2-1; TRBD2 matches at 8 bases. The CDR3 reads CASSPNSGLGSDEQFF. In DNA form, the CDR3 reads TGTGCCAGCAGCCCTAACTCGGGACTAGGCTCCGATGAGCAGTTCTTC.